This T cell receptor (beta chain) came from a study of blood T cell repertoires in COVID-19. On the study more broadly: COVID-19 samples from acute and convalescent phases originated in the United States, Italy and Spain. Sample material is recorded as cDNA or gDNA derived from T cells, B-cell-depleted T cells, or PBMCs.

The authors' processing: How many nucleated cells were present was estimated from reference gene primer amplification. Method: immunoSEQ multiplex PCR; TCRdb's copy keeps in-frame clones and lacks some. The V and J calls and the clone size are those of that table, but D and trimming were determined from the DNA. The data hold over 200,000 clones, with about 88% observed a single time. V was trimmed by 7 bases and J by 3 bases, leaving 4 bases between them. The length of the CDR3 is 11 residues. Germline V lookup: CDR1 MNHEY, CDR2 SMNVEV (reference sequence). The clonotype was recovered from a man aged 55 to 69 who had recovered from COVID-19. The rearrangement joins TRBV27 to TRBJ2-1, with unresolved D. Sequenced: peripheral blood. The CDR3 DNA sequence: TGTGCCAGCACCAGCTACAATGAGCAGTTCTTC. Translated: CASTSYNEQFF.